This TCR beta chain derives from a study of neurological immune-mediated disorders. TCRdb re-called the 5' RACE reads with MiXCR, one entry per CDR3 protein. This table holds about 38,000 distinct CDR3 sequences, more than 4.5% found once. This clonotype has ten or more counts. The V end was cut by 1 base, the J end by 2 bases, with 10 bases between. CDR3 size: 15 residues. The germline V gene encodes CDR1 SGHRS and CDR2 YFSETQ. The rearrangement links TRBV5-1 to TRBJ1-5; D is uncertain. This sequence was found in a young man in good health. Input material: CD4+ T cells from blood. The CDR3 DNA sequence: TGCGCCAGCAGCTTGAATTCGGACGGCAATCAGCCCCAGCATTTT. Amino acids: CASSLNSDGNQPQHF.